The TCR beta chain under discussion was sequenced for a study of chronic HIV infection and antiretroviral therapy. Germline V gives CDR1 SQVTM, CDR2 ANQGSEA. The CDR3 length is 9 residues. V lost 7 bases and J lost 5, with 5 bases in between. MiXCR, run by TCRdb on the 5' RACE reads, gives a single entry per CDR3 protein. The sample lists roughly 50,000 distinct CDR3 sequences; about 18% were seen once. This clonotype was seen at least ten times. The chain links TRBV29-1 to TRBJ1-1; D is unresolved. This receptor was identified in an adult who had HIV and had not received antiretroviral therapy, or was an uninfected healthy control (not recorded which). The source material was peripheral blood. The CDR3 nucleotides are TGCAGCGGATCAACTGAAGCTTTCTTT. This gives the protein CSGSTEAFF.